The T cell receptor beta chain under discussion was sequenced for a study of T cell changes during pregnancy in multiple sclerosis (dated by TCRdb to about 2019). As for the study more broadly: The study looked at changes in the T cell repertoire across pregnancy in women with multiple sclerosis.

Libraries came from the immunoSEQ multiplex PCR assay. Here the immuneACCESS table is served through TCRdb, limited to in-frame sequences with V and J called. Missing clones are a known gap in these copies; in checked studies unresolved V genes cover under half, and the rest lacks a known reason. The sample table lists about 43,000 clones, almost 90% of them with a count of one. The ten biggest clones cover around 4.7% of the sample. From cysteine to phenylalanine, the CDR3 is 13 amino acids long. Left in the record is the CDR3 DNA by itself, 39 bases read in frame from the first base. Concerning this clone itself: Its antigen is not yet known. No base quality information exists; no much larger clone differs at one position.

The TCR comes from a female donor in good health, enrolled as a control in a pregnancy study. This specimen consisted of peripheral blood, obtained in the second trimester of pregnancy. This chain is built from TRBV21-1 and TRBJ1-5. TRBV21-1 counts as a pseudogene. CDR3 sequence: CASSKLSNQPQHF. The sequenced DNA is TGTGCCAGCAGCAAACTTAGCAATCAGCCCCAGCATTTT.